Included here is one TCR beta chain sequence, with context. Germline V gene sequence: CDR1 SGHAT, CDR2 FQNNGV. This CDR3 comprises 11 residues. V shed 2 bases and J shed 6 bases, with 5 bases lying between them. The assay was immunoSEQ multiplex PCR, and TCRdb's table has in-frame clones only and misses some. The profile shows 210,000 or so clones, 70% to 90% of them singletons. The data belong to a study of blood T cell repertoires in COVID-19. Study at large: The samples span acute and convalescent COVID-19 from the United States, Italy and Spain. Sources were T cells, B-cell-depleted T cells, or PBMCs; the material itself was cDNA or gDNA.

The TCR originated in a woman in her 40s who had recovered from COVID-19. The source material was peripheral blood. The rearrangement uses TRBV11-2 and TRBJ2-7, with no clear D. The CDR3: CASSLTSEQYF. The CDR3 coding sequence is TGTGCCAGCAGCTTAACGAGCGAGCAGTACTTC.